This TCR beta chain emerged from a study of metastatic and nonmetastatic thyroid tumors. TCRdb re-called the PCR reads with MiXCR. The sample contains under 75,000 clones, 18% of which appear only once. This CDR3 is built from 13 residues. J gave up 6 bases and V 1 base, and 4 bases lay outside the gene matches. Germline V gene lookup returns CDR1 DFQATT and CDR2 SNEGSKA (reference sequence). Findings of the study overall: Across blood and tumor, TCR beta diversity in malignant thyroid tumors was reportedly significantly higher than in benign nodules.

This clone has a count of ten or more. Its antigen is not known. No patient had received any treatment before thyroid surgery. The chain has TRBV20-1 and TRBJ1-2, with TRBD1 matching 8 bases. The receptor comes from a female donor with papillary thyroid cancer or a benign thyroid nodule (not recorded which). Some clones in this sample may be carry-over from other donors' samples. The source material was blood. DNA for the CDR3: TGCAGTGCTAGAGTGTGGACAGGGCATGGCTACACCTTC. Its protein product is CSARVWTGHGYTF.